These 17 T cell receptor beta chains were sequenced from one sample in a study of control samples from healthy donors and cancer patients. Some clones are missing from TCRdb's copy, which holds only in-frame ones; the method was immunoSEQ multiplex PCR. Of 95,000 to 150,000 clones in the sample, 87% were seen once. Sequenced input: blood. These receptors were obtained from a man between 25 and 39 years old in good health.

The chain joins TRBV6-5 to TRBJ1-2, with 10 bases fitting TRBD1. The CDR3 spans 13 residues. Per germline, CDR1 MNHEY and CDR2 SVGAGI. V lost 5 bases to trimming and J lost 4 bases; unmatched junction nucleotides: 1. The CDR3 spells CASSRQGAYGYTF. The CDR3 DNA follows: TGTGCCAGCAGTCGACAGGGGGCCTATGGCTACACCTTC.

Only a few counts were recorded for this clone. The chain carries TRBV27 and TRBJ2-7; maybe TRBD1 (6 bases). CDR1 is MNHEY, CDR2 SMNVEV, per germline (reference sequence). The CDR3 totals 12 residues. Trimming pared 3 bases from V and 7 bases from J, leaving 10 bases between. The CDR3: CASSFQGKEQYF. The CDR3 region has the DNA TGTGCCAGCAGTTTTCAGGGGAAGGAGCAGTACTTC.

This clone was observed at least ten times. The chain couples TRBV10-3 to TRBJ1-2; 10 positions match TRBD1. Per the germline V gene, CDR1 is ENHRY and CDR2 is SYGVKD. After removal of 10 bases from V and 3 bases from J, the junction contained 8 bases not matched to a gene. The CDR3 extends over 14 amino acids. CDR3 amino acids: CATLRQGADYGYTF. DNA of the CDR3: TGTGCCACCCTAAGACAGGGGGCAGACTATGGCTACACCTTC.

The chain couples TRBV11-3 to TRBJ1-1; D possibly corresponds to TRBD1 (5 bases). This CDR3 has 14 amino acids. V was shortened by 8 bases and J by 4 bases, with 17 bases between the two germline ends. The germline V gene encodes CDR1 SGHNT and CDR2 YENEEA. DNA for the CDR3: TGTGCCAGCCATATCCGGGGGATGGGCACTGAAGCTTTCTTT. This encodes CASHIRGMGTEAFF. The full variable domain, with the rest looked up from reference TRBV11-3 and TRBJ1-1, is EAGVVQSPRYKIIEKKQPVAFWCNPISGHNTLYWYLQNLGQGPELLIRYENEEAVDDSQLPKDRFSAERLKGVDSTLKIQPAELGDSAVYLCASHIRGMGTEAFFGQGTRLTVV.

This chain connects TRBV7-6 to TRBJ2-1, with 9 bases fitting TRBD2. The CDR3 extends over 14 amino acids. V trimming: 6 bases; J trimming: 7 bases; junction bases outside the gene matches: 7. Germline CDR1 reads SGHVS; CDR2 reads FNYEAQ. The CDR3 region is CASRAGGAGNEQFF. CDR3 sequence (DNA): TGTGCCAGCAGGGCGGGGGGGGCCGGGAATGAGCAGTTCTTC. Looking up the rest from reference TRBV7-6 and TRBJ2-1 gives the full variable domain: GAGVSQSPRYKVTKRGQDVALRCDPISGHVSLYWYRQALGQGPEFLTYFNYEAQQDKSGLPNDRFSAERPEGSISTLTIQRTEQRDSAMYRCASRAGGAGNEQFFGPGTRLTVL.

The rearrangement joins TRBV30 to TRBJ1-5; a weak D match, TRBD1 (5 bases). V lost 1 base to trimming and J lost 1 base, with 8 bases between them. The CDR3 has 14 amino acids. From germline, CDR1 is GTSNPN and CDR2 SVGIG (reference sequence). The CDR3 reads CAWSGGDSNQPQHF. CDR3 DNA sequence: TGTGCCTGGAGTGGGGGGGACAGCAATCAGCCCCAGCATTTT. The whole variable domain, remainder taken from reference TRBV30 and TRBJ1-5, is SQTIHQWPATLVQPVGSPLSLECTVEGTSNPNLYWYRQAAGRGLQLLFYSVGIGQISSEVPQNLSASRPQDRQFILSSKKLLLSDSGFYLCAWSGGDSNQPQHFGDGTRLSIL.

This chain connects TRBV11-3 to TRBJ1-2, with D perhaps TRBD1 (5 bases). The CDR3 consists of 13 residues. Trimming removed 5 bases from V and 4 bases from J, with 11 bases in between. Germline loops: CDR1 SGHNT, CDR2 YENEEA. The CDR3 DNA is TGTGCCAGCAGCCCAACAGGTCGCTATGGCTACACCTTC. It codes for CASSPTGRYGYTF.

The gene calls are TRBV27 and TRBJ1-5; a weak D match, TRBD1 (5 bases). V dropped 4 bases and J dropped 8 bases, with 21 bases sitting between them. The CDR3 sequence is 16 residues long. Looked up from germline, CDR1 is MNHEY and CDR2 is SMNVEV (reference sequence). CDR3 protein: CASSSLSADRGEPQHF. The CDR3 nucleotides are TGTGCCAGCAGTTCTCTCTCCGCGGACCGAGGGGAGCCCCAGCATTTT.

The chain carries TRBV6-6 and TRBJ2-1; tentative D call: TRBD2 (5 bases). Looked up from germline, CDR1 is MNHNY and CDR2 is SVGAGI (reference sequence). Trimming removed 5 bases at V and 4 bases at J, with 9 bases between. The CDR3 totals 13 residues. The CDR3 nucleotides are TGTGCCAGCAGTACGGGGAGTTACAATGAGCAGTTCTTC. As protein: CASSTGSYNEQFF.

Here the CDR3 reads CASSPGGPGSRSEAFF. The CDR3 DNA reads TGCGCCAGCAGCCCAGGGGGTCCAGGGTCAAGGTCTGAAGCTTTCTTT. V is TRBV5-1 and J is TRBJ1-1; TRBD1 aligns across 7 bases. V trimming: 4 bases; J trimming: 6 bases; junction bases outside the gene matches: 15. The CDR3 has 16 amino acids. CDR1 SGHRS and CDR2 YFSETQ come from the germline V gene.

This clone appeared once. The chain employs TRBV5-1 and TRBJ2-1, with 10 bases matching TRBD1. Looked up from germline, CDR1 is SGHRS and CDR2 is YFSETQ. This CDR3 comprises 14 residues. Trimming took 3 bases from V and 10 from J; bases not matched to a gene: 7. The CDR3 DNA is TGCGCCAGCAGCTCGGGACAGGGGCGAACCGAGCAGTTCTTC. Translation: CASSSGQGRTEQFF.

The chain carries TRBV6-5 and TRBJ2-5, with D hard to call. CDR1 and CDR2 (germline): MNHEY, SVGAGI. The CDR3 sequence is 13 residues long. With 6 bases removed from V and 2 bases from J, the gap between germline ends came to 10 bases. In DNA, the CDR3 is TGTGCCAGCAGCCGATCCCCGCAAGAGACCCAGTACTTC. Amino acid sequence: CASSRSPQETQYF.

The rearrangement links TRBV27 to TRBJ1-2, with D possibly TRBD1 on 5 matching bases. Trimming left V 2 bases short and J 4 bases short, with 11 bases between. Per the germline V gene, CDR1 is MNHEY and CDR2 is SMNVEV (reference sequence). The CDR3 totals 14 residues. Written as DNA, the CDR3 is TGTGCCAGCAGTTTAACAGGCAGCCTCTATGGCTACACCTTC. Amino acids: CASSLTGSLYGYTF.

The chain has TRBV5-1 and TRBJ2-7; no clear D gene. Germline V gene lookup returns CDR1 SGHRS and CDR2 YFSETQ. The V end was cut by 4 bases, the J end by 0 bases, with 5 bases between. The CDR3 is 12 amino acids. CDR3 amino acids: CASSLPSYEQYF. The CDR3 DNA is TGCGCCAGCAGCCTCCCCTCCTACGAGCAGTACTTC.

The rearrangement links TRBV14 to TRBJ1-3; 8 positions agree with TRBD1. In germline, CDR1 is SGHDN, CDR2 FVKESK. The CDR3 consists of 15 residues. The ends lost 4 bases at V and 4 bases at J; junction bases unmatched: 6. CDR3 nucleotide sequence: TGTGCCAGCAGCCCGACAGGGGCGGGAGGAAACACCATATATTTT. Its protein product is CASSPTGAGGNTIYF.

In the case of this clone: One end of the junction does not line up with germline, which may come from a read error. The rearrangement uses TRBV14 and TRBJ1-1; tentative D call: TRBD1 (5 bases). CDR1 and CDR2 (germline): SGHDN, FVKESK. This CDR3 spans 15 amino acids. CDR3 nucleotide sequence: TGTGCCAACAGCCCTTTAGGAGGGGTGAACACTGAAGCTTTCTTT. Its protein product is CANSPLGGVNTEAFF. Based on the CDR3 plus reference TRBV14 and TRBJ1-1, the full variable domain is EAGVTQFPSHSVIEKGQTVTLRCDPISGHDNLYWYRRVMGKEIKFLLHFVKESKQDESGMPNNRFLAERTGGTYSTLKVQPAELEDSGVYFCANSPLGGVNTEAFFGQGTRLTVV.

This CDR3 is CASSEGVRGAGTEAFF. DNA of the CDR3: TGTGCCAGCAGTGAGGGAGTTCGGGGGGCAGGGACTGAAGCTTTCTTT. The chain joins TRBV6-1 to TRBJ1-1, with a tentative D call TRBD1 (6 bases). Germline loops: CDR1 MNHNS, CDR2 SASEGT. There are 16 residues in the CDR3. V lost 3 bases and J lost 5, with 19 bases in between.